This section outlines one T cell receptor (beta chain) sequence together with its context. Its antigen is not identified. The CDR3 loop spans 16 amino acids. CDR1 and CDR2 (germline): SGHNT, YYREEE (reference sequence). V shed 0 bases and J 7 bases; nucleotides not matched to a gene: 9. The data originate from a study of cytomegalovirus exposure and HLA in healthy donors. Study outcomes and limitations: In a later analysis, common viral pathogens appeared linked to several of the most significant clusters. The only immune exposure information that was available was CMV serostatus. A reported reduction in N-insertions relative to the roughly 640-donor mean was seen in an Asian-associated ancestry cluster in a later analysis.

The PCR employed 60 Vbeta primers together with 13 Jbeta primers. As originally analysed: In a later analysis, 79 million or so unique TCR beta chains included roughly 11 million shared by two or more donors. The assay was immunoSEQ multiplex PCR, and TCRdb's table has in-frame clones only and misses some. V and J calls and clone size are copied from that table; D and trimming were computed from the DNA. The sample carries under 150,000 clones, roughly 79% recorded once. The chain carries TRBV5-4 and TRBJ2-2; the match to TRBD2 covers 7 bases. Sequencing input: PBMCs. This clonotype originated in a woman in her forties or fifties in good health and CMV-seronegative. The CDR3 spells CASSLGAGEVFGELFF. In DNA, the CDR3 is TGTGCCAGCAGCTTGGGGGCGGGAGAGGTCTTCGGGGAGCTGTTTTTT.